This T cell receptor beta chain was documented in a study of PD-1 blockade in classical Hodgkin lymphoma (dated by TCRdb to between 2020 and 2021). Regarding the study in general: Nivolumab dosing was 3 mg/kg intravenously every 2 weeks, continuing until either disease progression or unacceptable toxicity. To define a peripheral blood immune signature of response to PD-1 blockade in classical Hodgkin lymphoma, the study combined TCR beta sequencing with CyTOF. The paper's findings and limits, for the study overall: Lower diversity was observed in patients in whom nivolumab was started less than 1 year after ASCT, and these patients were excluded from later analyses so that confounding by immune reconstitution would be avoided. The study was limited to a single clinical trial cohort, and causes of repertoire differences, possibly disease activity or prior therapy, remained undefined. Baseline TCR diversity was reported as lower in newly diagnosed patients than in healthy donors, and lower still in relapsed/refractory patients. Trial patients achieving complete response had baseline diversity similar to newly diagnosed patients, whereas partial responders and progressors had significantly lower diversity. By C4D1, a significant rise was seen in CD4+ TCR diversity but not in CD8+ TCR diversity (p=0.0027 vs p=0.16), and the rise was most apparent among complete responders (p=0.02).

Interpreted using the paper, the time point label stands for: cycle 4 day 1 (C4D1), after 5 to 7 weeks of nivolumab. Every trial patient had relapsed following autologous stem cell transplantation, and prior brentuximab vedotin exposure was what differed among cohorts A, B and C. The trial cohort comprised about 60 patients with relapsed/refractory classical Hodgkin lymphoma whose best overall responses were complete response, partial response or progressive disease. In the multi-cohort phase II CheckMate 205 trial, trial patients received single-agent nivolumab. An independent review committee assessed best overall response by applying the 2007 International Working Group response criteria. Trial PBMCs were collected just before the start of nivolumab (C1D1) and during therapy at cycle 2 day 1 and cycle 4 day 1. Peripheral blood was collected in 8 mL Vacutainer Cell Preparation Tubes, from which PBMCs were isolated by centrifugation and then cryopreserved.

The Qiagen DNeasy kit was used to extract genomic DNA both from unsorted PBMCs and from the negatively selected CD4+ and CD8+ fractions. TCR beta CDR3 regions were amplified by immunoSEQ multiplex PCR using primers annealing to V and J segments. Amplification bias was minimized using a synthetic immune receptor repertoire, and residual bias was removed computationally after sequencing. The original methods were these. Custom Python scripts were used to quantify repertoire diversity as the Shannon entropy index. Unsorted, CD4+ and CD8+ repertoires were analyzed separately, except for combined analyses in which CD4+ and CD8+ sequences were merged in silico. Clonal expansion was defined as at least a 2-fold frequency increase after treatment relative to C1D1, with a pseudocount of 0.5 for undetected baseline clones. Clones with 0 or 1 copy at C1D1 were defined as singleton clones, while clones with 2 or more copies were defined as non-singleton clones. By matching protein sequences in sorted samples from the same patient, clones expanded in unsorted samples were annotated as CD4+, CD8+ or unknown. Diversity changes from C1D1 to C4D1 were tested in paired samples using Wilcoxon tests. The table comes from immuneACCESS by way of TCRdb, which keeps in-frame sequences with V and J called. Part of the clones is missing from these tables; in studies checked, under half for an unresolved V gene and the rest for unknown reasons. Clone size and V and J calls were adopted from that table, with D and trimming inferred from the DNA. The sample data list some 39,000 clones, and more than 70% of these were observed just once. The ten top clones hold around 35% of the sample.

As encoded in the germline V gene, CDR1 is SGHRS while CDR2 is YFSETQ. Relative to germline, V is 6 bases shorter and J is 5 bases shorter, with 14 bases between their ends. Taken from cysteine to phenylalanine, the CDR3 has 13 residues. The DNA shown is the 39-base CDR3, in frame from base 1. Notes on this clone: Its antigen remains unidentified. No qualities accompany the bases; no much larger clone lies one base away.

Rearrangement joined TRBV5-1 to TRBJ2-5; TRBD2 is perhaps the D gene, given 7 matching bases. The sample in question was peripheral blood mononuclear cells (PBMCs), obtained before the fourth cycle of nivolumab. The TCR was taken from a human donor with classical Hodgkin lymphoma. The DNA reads TGCGCCAGCAACTCAGGGGAGGGGGAGACCCAGTACTTC. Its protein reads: CASNSGEGETQYF.